A single sample gave rise to the 16 T cell receptor beta chains below, sequenced in a study of identical twins. TCRdb analysed the 5' RACE reads with MiXCR anew, one entry per CDR3 protein. The repertoire holds hundreds of thousands of distinct CDR3 sequences, with about 18% as singletons. These records were also assigned to another study, of T cells expressing NK-cell markers.

Sequenced: PBMCs. The receptors stem from a woman between 18 and 29 years old in good health.

This clonotype showed up just a few times. The chain is built from TRBV13 and TRBJ2-1, with a tentative D call TRBD1 (5 bases). CDR3 length: 16 residues. CDR1 is PRHDT and CDR2 is FYEKMQ in the germline V gene (reference sequence). Trimming pared 1 base from V and 0 bases from J, leaving 10 bases between. Written as DNA, the CDR3 is TGTGCCAGCAGCTTAGAACAGGCGAGCTCCTACAATGAGCAGTTCTTC. It translates to CASSLEQASSYNEQFF.

The rearrangement links TRBV7-2 to TRBJ2-7; 7 bases match TRBD2. The CDR3 totals 16 residues. Germline V gene sequence: CDR1 SGHTA, CDR2 FQGNSA. V shed 2 bases, J shed 5 bases, and the junction held 12 bases outside the gene matches. The CDR3 DNA is TGTGCCAGCAGCTTAAAGCCGGGAGGAACCCCCCACGAGCAGTACTTC. Its translation: CASSLKPGGTPHEQYF.

This clonotype turned up a few times. This chain links TRBV3-1 with TRBJ2-6; 8 nucleotides line up with TRBD1. This CDR3 has 15 amino acids. Germline V CDR1 and CDR2: LGHDT, YNNKEL (reference sequence). V shed 6 bases, J shed 2 bases, and the junction held 3 bases outside the gene matches. CDR3 in DNA: TGTGCCAGCAGAGGGACAGGCGCTGGGGCCAACGTCCTGACTTTC. This codes for CASRGTGAGANVLTF. The whole variable domain, filled in from reference TRBV3-1 and TRBJ2-6, reads DTAVSQTPKYLVTQMGNDKSIKCEQNLGHDTMYWYKQDSKKFLKIMFSYNNKELIINETVPNRFSPKSPDKAHLNLHINSLELGDSAVYFCASRGTGAGANVLTFGAGSRLTVL.

The V call is TRBV3-1, the J call TRBJ2-6; 8 bases agree with TRBD2. The CDR3 covers 21 residues. With 4 bases clipped from V and 0 bases from J, the junction kept 17 bases outside the gene matches. In germline, CDR1 is LGHDT, CDR2 YNNKEL (reference sequence). CDR3 nucleotides: TGTGCCAGCAGCCTAACGAAAACTAGCGGAAAACTAGCCTCTGGGGCCAACGTCCTGACTTTC. Protein: CASSLTKTSGKLASGANVLTF. Full variable domain (remainder filled in from reference TRBV3-1 and TRBJ2-6): DTAVSQTPKYLVTQMGNDKSIKCEQNLGHDTMYWYKQDSKKFLKIMFSYNNKELIINETVPNRFSPKSPDKAHLNLHINSLELGDSAVYFCASSLTKTSGKLASGANVLTFGAGSRLTVL.

The chain has TRBV6-2 or TRBV6-3 and TRBJ2-7, with 12 bases matching TRBD2. This CDR3 is built from 15 residues. Germline assignment: CDR1 MNHEY and CDR2 SVGEGT. Germline trimming cut 5 bases from V and 3 bases from J; bases unmatched to any gene: 5. The CDR3 DNA follows: TGTGCCAGCAGTAACAGACTAGCGGGAGTCTACGAGCAGTACTTC. It codes for CASSNRLAGVYEQYF.

The chain combines TRBV12-3 or TRBV12-4 with TRBJ2-3, with D perhaps TRBD1 (6 bases). V was clipped by 8 bases and J by 4 bases, with 13 bases between them. CDR3 size: 13 residues. The CDR3 spells CASAQGFADTQYF. The CDR3 region has the DNA TGTGCCAGCGCCCAGGGGTTTGCAGATACGCAGTATTTT.

This clonotype appeared a few times. The gene calls are TRBV20-1 and TRBJ2-6, with D perhaps TRBD1 (6 bases). The V gene's germline CDR1 is DFQATT and CDR2 SNEGSKA (reference sequence). The CDR3 totals 16 residues. The V gene lost 6 bases and the J gene lost 1 base, with 16 bases spanning the gap. For the CDR3, the DNA is TGCAGTGCGCCCAGCAAACAGGGATCTGGGGCCAACGTCCTGACTTTC. Translating gives CSAPSKQGSGANVLTF.

The chain is built from TRBV5-1 and TRBJ2-1; D not certain. The CDR3 is 17 amino acids. Germline values: CDR1 SGHRS, CDR2 YFSETQ. The V end was cut by 3 bases, the J end by 8 bases, with 24 bases between. The CDR3 nucleotides are TGCGCCAGCAGCTCGATGATAATGGGCCCCACTGTTGATGAGCAGTTCTTC. Its protein product is CASSSMIMGPTVDEQFF. The whole variable domain, filled in from reference TRBV5-1 and TRBJ2-1, reads KAGVTQTPRYLIKTRGQQVTLSCSPISGHRSVSWYQQTPGQGLQFLFEYFSETQRNKGNFPGRFSGRQFSNSRSEMNVSTLELGDSALYLCASSSMIMGPTVDEQFFGPGTRLTVL.

The chain joins TRBV27 to TRBJ2-2; D might be TRBD2 (6 bases). Germline V gives CDR1 MNHEY, CDR2 SMNVEV (reference sequence). V gave up 7 bases and J gave up 5 bases, with 20 bases separating them. The length of the CDR3 is 16 residues. CDR3 in amino acids: CASTYLSGSGTGELFF. For the CDR3, the DNA is TGTGCCAGCACCTACCTTTCCGGGAGCGGGACCGGGGAGCTGTTTTTT.

The J gene is TRBJ2-1, the V gene TRBV20-1, with 7 bases aligning to TRBD2. From germline, CDR1 is DFQATT and CDR2 SNEGSKA (reference sequence). The trim removed 0 bases at V and 7 bases at J, leaving 9 bases unmatched. The CDR3 length is 15 residues. For the CDR3, the DNA is TGCAGTGCTAGAGATCGAGTTAGGGGAGGGAATGAGCAGTTCTTC. Its translation: CSARDRVRGGNEQFF.

The CDR3 DNA reads TGTGCCAGCAGCGCCGACTTCTACGAGCAGTACTTC. Protein: CASSADFYEQYF. This chain connects TRBV9 to TRBJ2-7; D unresolved. The CDR3 loop spans 12 amino acids. Germline V gene sequence: CDR1 SGDLS, CDR2 YYNGEE. Trimming pared 3 bases from V and 3 bases from J, leaving 7 bases between.

This clonotype was detected only a few times. V and J are TRBV4-2 and TRBJ2-7; D gene unclear. Per the germline V gene, CDR1 is LGHNA and CDR2 is YNFKEQ. CDR3 length equals 12 residues. With 0 bases removed from V and 6 bases from J, the gap between germline ends came to 6 bases. CDR3 in amino acids: CASSQDSGEQYF. The DNA of the CDR3 is TGTGCCAGCAGCCAAGATAGTGGCGAGCAGTACTTC.

V gene TRBV10-3 combines with J gene TRBJ2-1; D may be TRBD1 or TRBD2 (5 bases each). The germline gives CDR1 ENHRY, CDR2 SYGVKD. Trimming left V 6 bases short and J 0 bases short, with 15 bases between. The CDR3 consists of 16 residues. The CDR3 coding sequence is TGTGCCATCAGCCCTTGGGGACCCACCTCCTACAATGAGCAGTTCTTC. This codes for CAISPWGPTSYNEQFF.

V usage is TRBV7-9 and J usage is TRBJ2-2; D possibly uses TRBD1 or TRBD2 (5 bases each). The CDR3 is made up of 17 amino acids. The ends were cut back, 4 bases at V and 2 bases at J, with 17 bases in the middle. Germline V gives CDR1 SEHNR, CDR2 FQNEAQ (reference sequence). CDR3 amino acids: CASSSFGAGVNTGELFF. CDR3 DNA sequence: TGTGCCAGCAGCTCCTTCGGGGCAGGCGTTAACACCGGGGAGCTGTTTTTT.

The chain combines TRBV29-1 with TRBJ2-7, with 7 bases identical to TRBD2. Germline-derived CDR1 and CDR2 are SQVTM and ANQGSEA. V shed 4 bases, J shed 0 bases, and the junction held 3 bases outside the gene matches. The CDR3 has 13 amino acids. This CDR3 reads CSVAGGTSYEQYF. In nucleotides, the CDR3 is TGCAGCGTTGCGGGGGGAACCTCCTACGAGCAGTACTTC.

The chain carries TRBV12-3 or TRBV12-4 and TRBJ2-4; 8 bases are a match to TRBD1. CDR3 length equals 14 residues. Trimming cost V 4 bases and J 6 bases; bases outside gene matches: 5. For the CDR3, the DNA is TGTGCCAGCAGTTCCGGACAGGGCGCAAACATTCAGTACTTC. The encoded protein is CASSSGQGANIQYF.